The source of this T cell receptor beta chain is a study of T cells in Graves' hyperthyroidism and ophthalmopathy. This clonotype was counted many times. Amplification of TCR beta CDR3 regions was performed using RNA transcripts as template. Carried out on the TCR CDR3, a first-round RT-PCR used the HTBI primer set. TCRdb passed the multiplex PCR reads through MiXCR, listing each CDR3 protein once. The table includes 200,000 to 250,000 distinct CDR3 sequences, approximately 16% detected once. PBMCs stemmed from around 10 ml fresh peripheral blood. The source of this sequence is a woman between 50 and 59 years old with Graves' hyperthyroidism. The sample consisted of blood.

The DNA for the CDR3 is TGTGCCAGCAGCCAAGAAAGGGTAGCGGGATACAATGAGCAGTTCTTC. As protein: CASSQERVAGYNEQFF. This chain joins TRBV3-1 and TRBJ2-1; the match to TRBD2 covers 8 bases. CDR3 length: 16 amino acids. The trim removed 0 bases at V and 4 bases at J, leaving 5 bases unmatched. CDR1 is LGHDT, CDR2 YNNKEL, per germline (reference sequence).